This TCR beta chain was captured in a study of PD-1 blockade in classical Hodgkin lymphoma. Findings of the study overall: Similar baseline diversity was found in complete responders and newly diagnosed patients. Newly diagnosed patients reportedly trailed healthy donors in baseline TCR diversity.

All patients relapsed after autologous stem cell transplantation, and brentuximab vedotin exposure varied. About this clone: Its antigen is currently unknown.

Assay: immunoSEQ multiplex PCR; the TCRdb copy retains only in-frame clones and omits some. This table holds 19,000 or so clones, approximately 72% found once. Source: peripheral blood mononuclear cells (PBMCs), taken at baseline. The sequence came from a human donor with classical Hodgkin lymphoma.

The CDR3, as DNA: TGTGCCAGCAGCGCGGAAGCGGGAGGACCCACAGATACGCAGTATTTT. It specifies CASSAEAGGPTDTQYF. This chain uses TRBV7-9 with TRBJ2-3; 9 positions agree with TRBD2. CDR1 is SEHNR and CDR2 is FQNEAQ in the germline V gene (reference sequence). The CDR3 loop spans 16 amino acids. V lost 5 bases, J lost 2 bases, and 8 bases stayed unmatched.